This T cell receptor beta chain was identified during a study of T cells in Graves' hyperthyroidism and ophthalmopathy. This clonotype appeared a few times. Ahead of any ophthalmopathy symptoms, the blood sample was obtained at the first diagnosis of hyperthyroidism. Amplification targeted TCR beta CDR3 regions from RNA transcripts. With the HTBI primer set, the TCR CDR3 went through a first round of RT-PCR. TCRdb processed the multiplex PCR reads anew with MiXCR; each CDR3 protein has one entry. The profile covers 380,000 or so distinct CDR3 sequences, with approximately 13% appearing a single time and around 21% taken by the ten largest. Per germline, CDR1 MNHEY and CDR2 SVGEGT. The CDR3 is 13 amino acids. V lost 4 bases and J lost 5, with 9 bases in between.

The sequence was collected from a man younger than 40 with Graves' hyperthyroidism that later progressed to Graves' ophthalmopathy. The material sequenced was blood. The chain recombines TRBV6-2 or TRBV6-3 with TRBJ2-1; the D gene is possibly TRBD2 (5 bases). CDR3 DNA: TGTGCCAGCAGTTTAACTAGGGACAATGAGCAGTTCTTC. It translates to CASSLTRDNEQFF.